This T cell receptor beta chain came from a study of blood T cell repertoires in COVID-19 (dated by TCRdb to about 2020). Study-level background: Samples from collaborators originated in the United States, Italy and Spain and spanned both the acute and convalescent phases of COVID-19. A freely available public database, intended as a resource for researchers studying the immune response to SARS-CoV-2, is where the repertoires were released. The material from the prospective study consisted of cDNA or gDNA derived from T cells, B-cell-depleted T cells, or PBMCs. Where HLA class I and class II types were available, the types were taken from metadata supplied by the sample provider, not from assay-based typing. Deeply sampled blood TCRbeta repertoires from subjects exposed to, actively infected with, or recovered from COVID-19 were included in the dataset. The samples were drawn from the first 160 participants of the ongoing ImmuneRACE study and from under 1,500 subjects provided by 6 global collaborators. The sample metadata nearly always contained a de-identified subject ID, COVID-19 status, age in years and sex.

Trimming takes 2 bases from V and 0 bases from J, and the germline ends sit 5 bases apart. The CDR3 runs 14 amino acids, cysteine and phenylalanine included. Of the read, only the CDR3 DNA is kept; its 42 bases are in frame from base 1. CDR1 and CDR2 (LNHNV, YYDKDF) derive from the germline V gene (reference sequence). This clone appeared once. What this receptor recognizes is not known. Base quality data are lacking; no much larger clone is found one base away. The collaborating institutions used their own protocols to collect whole blood in K2EDTA tubes. For TCRbeta analysis, collaborator samples were shipped as frozen whole blood, as isolated PBMCs, or as DNA extracted from either sample type. TCRbeta CDR3 regions were amplified from genomic DNA using the immunoSEQ Assay, a bias-controlled multiplex PCR. The published analysis was carried out like this. The number of nucleated cells in each sample was estimated from the amplification of reference gene primers within the assay. Sequence reads were collapsed and filtered to measure the absolute abundance of every unique TCRbeta CDR3 rearrangement. For each sample, productive Simpson clonality was calculated as the square root of Simpson's diversity index over productive rearrangements. The immuneACCESS repertoire file appears here via TCRdb, limited to in-frame rearrangements. These files lack a portion of the clones; in checked studies, under half of the deficit traces to unresolved V genes, and the cause of the others is not known. V, J and clone size reflect that table, while D and trimming were determined from the DNA. The sample has approximately 110,000 clones on record, about four fifths of them singletons. The ten largest account for 15% of the sample.

The investigation overall reported the following: The quantity of clinical and demographic metadata differed by source and by participant and was supplied without curation.

The sequenced sample consisted of peripheral blood. The source of this sequence is an elderly woman with acute or convalescent COVID-19. Here the chain combines TRBV15 and TRBJ1-3; the D gene cannot be named for sure. The CDR3 amino acid sequence is: CATSRLSSGNTIYF. The nucleotide sequence reads TGTGCCACCAGCAGACTGAGCTCTGGAAACACCATATATTTT.